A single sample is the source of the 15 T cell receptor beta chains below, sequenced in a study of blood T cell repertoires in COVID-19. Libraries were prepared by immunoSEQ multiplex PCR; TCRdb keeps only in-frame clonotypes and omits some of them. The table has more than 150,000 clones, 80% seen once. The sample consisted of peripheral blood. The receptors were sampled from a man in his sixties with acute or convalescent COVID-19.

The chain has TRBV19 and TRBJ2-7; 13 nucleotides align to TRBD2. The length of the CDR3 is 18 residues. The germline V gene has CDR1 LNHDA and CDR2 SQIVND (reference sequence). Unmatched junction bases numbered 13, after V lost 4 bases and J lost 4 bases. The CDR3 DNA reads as TGTGCCAGTAGTAGACTCGCCGGGACTAGCGGGGACCGGTACGAGCAGTACTTC. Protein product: CASSRLAGTSGDRYEQYF.

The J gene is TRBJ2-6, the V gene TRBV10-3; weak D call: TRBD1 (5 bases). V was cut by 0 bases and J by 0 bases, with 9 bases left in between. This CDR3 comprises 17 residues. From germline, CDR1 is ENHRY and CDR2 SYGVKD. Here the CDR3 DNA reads TGTGCCATCAGTGAGTCGACAGCCGGCTCTGGGGCCAACGTCCTGACTTTC. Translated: CAISESTAGSGANVLTF.

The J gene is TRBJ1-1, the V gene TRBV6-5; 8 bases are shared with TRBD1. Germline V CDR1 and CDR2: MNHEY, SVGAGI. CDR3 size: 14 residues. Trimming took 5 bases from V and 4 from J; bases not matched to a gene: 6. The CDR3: CASSRGQGGTEAFF. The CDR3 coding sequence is TGTGCCAGCAGTCGCGGACAGGGCGGCACTGAAGCTTTCTTT.

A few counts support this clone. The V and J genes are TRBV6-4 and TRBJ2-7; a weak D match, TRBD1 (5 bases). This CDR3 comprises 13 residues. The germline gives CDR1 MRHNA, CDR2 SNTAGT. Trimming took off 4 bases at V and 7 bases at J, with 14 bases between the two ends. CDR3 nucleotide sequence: TGTGCCAGCAGTGCAGGGCCCTCGAGTGAGCAGTACTTC. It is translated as CASSAGPSSEQYF.

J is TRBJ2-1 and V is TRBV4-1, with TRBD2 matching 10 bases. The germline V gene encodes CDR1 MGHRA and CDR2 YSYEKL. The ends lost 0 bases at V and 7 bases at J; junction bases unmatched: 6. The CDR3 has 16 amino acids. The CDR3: CASSQDQRGGLNEQFF. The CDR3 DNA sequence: TGCGCCAGCAGCCAAGACCAGCGGGGGGGCCTGAATGAGCAGTTCTTC.

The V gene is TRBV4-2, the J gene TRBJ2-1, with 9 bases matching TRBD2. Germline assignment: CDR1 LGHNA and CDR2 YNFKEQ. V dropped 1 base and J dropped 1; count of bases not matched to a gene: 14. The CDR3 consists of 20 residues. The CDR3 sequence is CASSQVGGGRAFNSYNEQFF. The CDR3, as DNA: TGTGCCAGCAGCCAAGTAGGAGGCGGGAGGGCCTTTAATTCCTACAATGAGCAGTTCTTC.

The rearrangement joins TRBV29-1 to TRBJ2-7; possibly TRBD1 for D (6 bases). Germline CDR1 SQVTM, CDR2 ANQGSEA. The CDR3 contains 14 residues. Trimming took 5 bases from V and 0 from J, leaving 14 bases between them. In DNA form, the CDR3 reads TGCAGCGTTAGTTACAGGGCCCCCTCCTACGAGCAGTACTTC. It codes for CSVSYRAPSYEQYF.

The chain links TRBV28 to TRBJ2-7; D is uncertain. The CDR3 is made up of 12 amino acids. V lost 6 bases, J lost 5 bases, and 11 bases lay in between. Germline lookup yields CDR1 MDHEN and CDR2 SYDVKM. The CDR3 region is CASSLGLNEQYF. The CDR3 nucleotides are TGTGCCAGCAGCCTAGGTCTGAACGAGCAGTACTTC. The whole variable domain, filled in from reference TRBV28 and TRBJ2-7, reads DVKVTQSSRYLVKRTGEKVFLECVQDMDHENMFWYRQDPGLGLRLIYFSYDVKMKEKGDIPEGYSVSREKKERFSLILESASTNQTSMYLCASSLGLNEQYFGPGTRLTVT.

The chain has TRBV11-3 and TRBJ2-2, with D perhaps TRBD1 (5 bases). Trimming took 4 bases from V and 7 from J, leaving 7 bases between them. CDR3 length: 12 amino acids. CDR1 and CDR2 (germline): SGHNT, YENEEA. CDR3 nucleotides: TGTGCCAGCAGCTCAGGGATCGGGGAGCTGTTTTTT. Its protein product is CASSSGIGELFF.

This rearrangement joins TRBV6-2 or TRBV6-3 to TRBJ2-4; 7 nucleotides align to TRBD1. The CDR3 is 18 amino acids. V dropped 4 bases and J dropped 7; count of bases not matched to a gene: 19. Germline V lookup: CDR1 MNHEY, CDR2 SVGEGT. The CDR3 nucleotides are TGTGCCAGCAGTTTAATGCCCTCAACAGGGGTGTATAGGAACATTCAGTACTTC. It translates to CASSLMPSTGVYRNIQYF.

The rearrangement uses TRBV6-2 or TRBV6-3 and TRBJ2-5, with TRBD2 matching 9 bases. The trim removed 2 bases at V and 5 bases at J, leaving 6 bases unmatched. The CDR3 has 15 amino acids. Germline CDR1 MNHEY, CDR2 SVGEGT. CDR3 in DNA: TGTGCCAGCAGTTACCCGCGGGGGGGGAAGGAGACCCAGTACTTC. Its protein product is CASSYPRGGKETQYF.

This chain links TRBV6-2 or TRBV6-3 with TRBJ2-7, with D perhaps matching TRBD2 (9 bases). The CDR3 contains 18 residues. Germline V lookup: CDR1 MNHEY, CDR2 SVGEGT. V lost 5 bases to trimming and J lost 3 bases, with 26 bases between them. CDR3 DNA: TGTGCCAGCAGTACCATCGGACAGGGTCTAGCGGGGTTCTACGAGCAGTACTTC. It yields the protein CASSTIGQGLAGFYEQYF.

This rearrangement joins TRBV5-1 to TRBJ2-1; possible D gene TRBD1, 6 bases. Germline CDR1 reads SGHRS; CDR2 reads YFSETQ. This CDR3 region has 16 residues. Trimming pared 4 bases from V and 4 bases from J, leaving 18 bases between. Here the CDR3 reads CASSQTPGASYNEQFF. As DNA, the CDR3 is TGCGCCAGCAGCCAAACACCAGGGGCCTCATACAATGAGCAGTTCTTC.

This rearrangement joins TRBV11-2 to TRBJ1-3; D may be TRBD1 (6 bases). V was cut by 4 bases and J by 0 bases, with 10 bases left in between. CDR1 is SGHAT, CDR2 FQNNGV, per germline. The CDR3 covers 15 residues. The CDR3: CASSSPRGSGNTIYF. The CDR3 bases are TGTGCCAGCAGCTCCCCCAGGGGCTCTGGAAACACCATATATTTT.

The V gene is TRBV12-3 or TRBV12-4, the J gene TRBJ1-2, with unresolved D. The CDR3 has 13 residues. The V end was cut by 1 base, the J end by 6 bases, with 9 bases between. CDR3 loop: CASSLGGVDGYTF. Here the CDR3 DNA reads TGTGCCAGCAGTTTAGGGGGAGTTGATGGCTACACCTTC.